The rows below give T cell receptor beta chains drawn from one sample of a study of breast tumors, draining lymph nodes, adjacent tissues. MiXCR, applied by TCRdb to the multiplex PCR reads, yields one record per CDR3 protein. Among nearly 110,000 distinct CDR3 sequences listed, less than 40% were seen once. The sample taken for sequencing was axillary lymph node tissue. The receptor set was obtained from a female donor with breast cancer. Some clones in this sample may be carry-over from other donors' samples. Both conserved end residues are part of each CDR3. D genes are given only for firm matches. Clone sizes are given selectively: once, few, many, or a class where the clone is expanded.

J gene | D gene | V gene | clone size | CDR3 protein | CDR3 DNA
TRBJ1-5 | NA | TRBV19 | many | CASSTTASNQPQHF | TGTGCCAGTAGTACGACAGCTAGCAATCAGCCCCAGCATTTT
TRBJ1-6 | NA | TRBV27 | many | CASSFSGATNSPLHF | TGTGCCAGCAGTTTCTCGGGGGCCACTAATTCACCCCTCCACTTT
TRBJ2-5 | TRBD1 | TRBV20-1 | many | CSARIPGGETQYF | TGCAGTGCTAGAATACCAGGGGGAGAGACCCAGTACTTC
TRBJ2-7 | TRBD2 | TRBV6-5 | many | CASSFIAGSYEQYF | TGTGCCAGCAGTTTTATAGCGGGCTCCTACGAGCAGTACTTC
TRBJ2-5 | TRBD2 | TRBV7-9 | many | CASSLVPGPSGSRQETQYF | TGTGCCAGCAGCTTAGTCCCCGGGCCTAGCGGGAGTCGTCAAGAGACCCAGTACTTC
TRBJ2-7 | NA | TRBV7-9 | many | CASSWGDSSYEQYF | TGTGCCAGCAGTTGGGGGGACAGCTCCTACGAGCAGTACTTC
TRBJ1-1 | NA | TRBV7-9 | many | CASSFSNTEAFF | TGTGCCAGCAGCTTCTCGAACACTGAAGCTTTCTTT
TRBJ2-7 | NA | TRBV24-1 | few | CATSDGGSHYEQYF | TGTGCCACCAGTGATGGAGGCAGCCACTACGAGCAGTACTTC
TRBJ1-1 | TRBD1 | TRBV12-3/TRBV12-4 | few | CASRTGTGVTEAFF | TGTGCCAGCAGAACCGGGACAGGGGTTACTGAAGCTTTCTTT
TRBJ2-7 | TRBD2 | TRBV2 | NA | CATSSGGAVEQYF | TGTGCCACATCTAGCGGGGGGGCTGTCGAGCAGTACTTC
TRBJ2-1 | NA | TRBV28 | many | CASSLRDGKHEQFF | TGTGCCAGCAGTTTAAGGGATGGGAAACATGAGCAGTTCTTC
TRBJ2-7 | NA | TRBV27 | many | CASSLGSTYEQYF | TGTGCCAGCAGTTTAGGCAGCACCTACGAGCAGTACTTC
TRBJ2-7 | NA | TRBV5-1 | many | CASSYDSRYEQYF | TGCGCCAGCAGCTACGACAGCCGGTACGAGCAGTACTTC
TRBJ2-3 | NA | TRBV18 | many | CASSPAPPGDTQYF | TGTGCCAGCTCACCGGCCCCCCCGGGGGATACGCAGTATTTT
TRBJ2-3 | NA | TRBV20-1 | many | CSASSWGAPDTQYF | TGCAGTGCTAGTTCTTGGGGGGCCCCAGATACGCAGTATTTT
TRBJ2-6 | NA | TRBV19 | few | CASKAPDSDGANVLTF | TGTGCCAGTAAAGCCCCGGACAGTGACGGGGCCAACGTCCTGACTTTC
TRBJ2-1 | NA | TRBV6-1 | few | CASSQEGINNEQFF | TGTGCCAGCAGTCAAGAGGGAATCAACAATGAGCAGTTCTTC
TRBJ2-3 | NA | TRBV14 | many | CASSQVPRDTQYF | TGTGCCAGCAGCCAAGTTCCGAGAGATACGCAGTATTTT
TRBJ1-3 | NA | TRBV2 | NA | CASSSPPVGEKDTIYF | TGTGCCAGCAGTTCCCCTCCCGTGGGGGAGAAAGACACCATATATTTC
TRBJ2-4 | TRBD2 | TRBV20-1 | many | CSARSDSGSKNIQYF | TGCAGTGCTAGATCCGATAGCGGGTCCAAAAACATTCAGTACTTC
TRBJ1-1 | NA | TRBV28 | NA | CASSFDRLLTEAFF | TGTGCCAGCAGCTTCGACAGGTTGCTAACTGAAGCTTTCTTT
TRBJ2-2 | NA | TRBV6-1 | many | CASIRTASGELFF | TGTGCCAGCATCAGGACCGCTTCGGGGGAGCTGTTTTTT
TRBJ2-5 | TRBD2 | TRBV4-1 | many | CASSQNSGSLGETQYF | TGCGCCAGCAGCCAGAATAGCGGGAGTCTCGGAGAGACCCAGTACTTC
TRBJ2-5 | NA | TRBV5-1 | few | CASSLLSRTDTQYF | TGCGCCAGCAGCTTGTTGTCTAGGACCGACACCCAGTACTTC
TRBJ1-3 | NA | TRBV29-1 | NA | CSVDSGNTIYF | TGCAGCGTTGACAGCGGAAACACCATATATTTT
TRBJ1-1 | NA | TRBV7-3 | few | CASSRGLNTEAFF | TGTGCCAGCAGCAGGGGATTGAACACTGAAGCTTTCTTT
TRBJ1-2 | TRBD1 | TRBV28 | many | CASSPFGQGRGYTF | TGTGCCAGCAGTCCTTTCGGACAGGGACGTGGCTACACCTTC
TRBJ2-7 | NA | TRBV20-1 | once | CSAREVSGAYEQYF | TGCAGTGCTAGAGAGGTTAGCGGAGCCTACGAGCAGTACTTC
TRBJ2-1 | TRBD2 | TRBV19 | many | CASSIVAGGSYNEQFF | TGTGCCAGTAGTATAGTAGCGGGGGGATCCTACAATGAGCAGTTCTTC
TRBJ2-1 | TRBD2 | TRBV20-1 | many | CSARDWTSGDYDEQFF | TGCAGTGCTAGAGATTGGACTAGCGGGGACTATGATGAGCAGTTCTTC
TRBJ1-1 | TRBD1 | TRBV20-1 | NA | CSANTWGQRTTEAFF | TGCAGTGCCAACACCTGGGGACAGCGGACCACTGAAGCTTTCTTT
TRBJ1-5 | NA | TRBV5-1 | many | CASSLEGDRNQPQHF | TGCGCCAGCAGCTTGGAGGGAGATCGCAATCAGCCCCAGCATTTT